These T cell receptor beta chains were read from a single sample in a study of shared clonotypes between healthy human individuals. The protocol was immunoSEQ multiplex PCR, while the TCRdb copy is restricted to in-frame clones and leaves out a portion. The table includes approximately 2,200,000 clones, just over 90% detected once. Input material: naive CD8+ T cells from PBMCs. Receptors originate from a man aged 18-30 years in good health. Some clones in this sample may be carry-over from other donors' samples. Each CDR3 is given with its conserved first and last residue. Clone size is stated in some rows and not others, as once, few, many or a class when expanded.

abundance	v_gene	j_gene	CDR3aa
-	TRBV19	TRBJ1-5	CASSIRDGGQPQHF
-	TRBV2	TRBJ2-7	CASSVLDRGLEQYF
-	TRBV19	TRBJ2-2	CASSIYGGDTGELFF
-	TRBV7-9	TRBJ2-5	CASSLGPGDPQETQYF
-	TRBV11-3	TRBJ2-5	CASSDGTPQGQETQYF
-	TRBV9	TRBJ1-1	CASSGALAGGNTEAFF
-	TRBV28	TRBJ2-5	CASADTGFWETQYF
-	TRBV29-1	TRBJ2-1	CSVDWGSEQFF
-	TRBV4-1	TRBJ2-1	CASSLSGTYNEQFF
-	TRBV6-1	TRBJ1-5	CASSEASSSYSNQPQHF
-	TRBV9	TRBJ2-7	CASSVGGGGYEQYF
-	TRBV7-2	TRBJ2-1	CASSILLAGKPNEQFF
-	TRBV5-5	TRBJ1-1	CASSLEGTGGLEAFF
-	TRBV4-2	TRBJ2-1	CASSQGLAGSLDNEQFF
-	TRBV27	TRBJ1-2	CASRAPVSRTGGDGYTF
-	TRBV28	TRBJ2-5	CASSHASNRETQYF
once	TRBV7-3	TRBJ1-5	CASSDTTSDRFSNQPQHF
-	TRBV11-2	TRBJ2-7	CASSLVVGVAEQYF
-	TRBV7-9	TRBJ1-2	CASSLDVGVYGYTF
-	TRBV7-9	TRBJ1-2	CASSFIHGYTF
-	TRBV25-1	TRBJ2-7	CASRPESGPSYEQYF
-	TRBV5-4	TRBJ2-2	CASSLSAPGTGELFF
-	TRBV4-2	TRBJ2-6	CASSRRSLRSGAGGANVLTF
-	TRBV5-1	TRBJ2-1	CASSLGGTGERIF
-	TRBV15	TRBJ2-7	CATRKPGTGLGEQYF
-	TRBV15	TRBJ2-3	CATSNTGTRGDTQYF
-	TRBV7-2	TRBJ2-3	CASSQITMNTQYF
-	TRBV27	TRBJ1-5	CASSLGSHQPQHF
-	TRBV5-5	TRBJ1-1	CASSLWTLTEAFF
-	TRBV6-1	TRBJ2-5	CASNPATRRETQYF
-	TRBV6-1	TRBJ2-1	CASRNSAPGNEQFF
-	TRBV12-5	TRBJ2-1	CASGLVGGNEQFF
-	TRBV5-4	TRBJ2-7	CASSLADEQYF
-	TRBV5-6	TRBJ1-2	CASSQMNYGYTF
-	TRBV30	TRBJ2-7	CAWSVSPSGSHEQYF
-	TRBV27	TRBJ1-2	CASSSRTENYGYTF
once	TRBV6-6	TRBJ2-7	CASSYSRSHEQYF
-	TRBV6-4	TRBJ2-6	CASSDSESGANVLTF
-	TRBV21-1	TRBJ2-1	CASSKAGQGPYNEQFF
-	TRBV27	TRBJ1-6	CASSTGYSINSPLHF
-	TRBV29-1	TRBJ2-3	CSVVLAGVADTQYF
-	TRBV4-1	TRBJ2-4	CASSQLSSGWGSAKNIQYF
-	TRBV28	TRBJ2-7	CASNPGPYFGSYF
-	TRBV7-9	TRBJ1-1	CASSQGTPTEAFF
-	TRBV27	TRBJ2-7	CASSERAGRTYEQYF
once	TRBV19	TRBJ1-2	CASTRTGTNYGYTF
-	TRBV19	TRBJ1-5	CASSSFKGNQPQHF
-	TRBV6-5	TRBJ2-1	CASSYLRGKNEQFF
-	TRBV7-3	TRBJ2-1	CASSSLAGANEQFF
-	TRBV27	TRBJ2-1	CASSETSGRTNEQFF
-	TRBV5-1	TRBJ2-2	CASGHRQDTGELFF
-	TRBV11-2	TRBJ2-5	CASSSAPRETQYF
-	TRBV29-1	TRBJ2-7	CSVDVDEQYF
-	TRBV5-8	TRBJ1-2	CASSLGGGRGPNGYTF
-	TRBV9	TRBJ2-1	CASSPVAGSSYNEQFF
-	TRBV13	TRBJ2-5	CASSLGDRGQETQYF
-	TRBV11-2	TRBJ2-7	CASSLFPSGSHEQYF